A selection of T cell receptor beta chains follows, all from one sample in a study of memory CD4+ T cells and cytomegalovirus serostatus. Clones were read by immunoSEQ multiplex PCR, and TCRdb kept only the in-frame ones, dropping some. The sample has some 46,000 clones, over 70% seen once. The material sequenced was memory CD4+ T cells from blood. The receptors come from an adult in good health and CMV-seronegative. Both conserved end residues are part of each CDR3. D genes are given only for firm matches. Clone size, where shown, is once, few, many, or a class for clones that have expanded.

v_gene: TRBV6-5; abundance: NA; d_gene: TRBD2; j_gene: TRBJ2-7; CDR3nt: TGTGCCAGCAGCCCCAGCGGGGCAAACTCCTACGAGCAGTACTTC; CDR3aa: CASSPSGANSYEQYF
v_gene: TRBV12-5; abundance: NA; d_gene: NA; j_gene: TRBJ1-1; CDR3nt: TGTGCTAGTGGGCCCACTGTGGGGAGCACTGAAGCTTTCTTT; CDR3aa: CASGPTVGSTEAFF
v_gene: TRBV2; abundance: NA; d_gene: NA; j_gene: TRBJ1-2; CDR3nt: TGTGCCAGCAGTGAACTCGGAGGGGGCTACACCTTC; CDR3aa: CASSELGGGYTF
v_gene: TRBV18; abundance: NA; d_gene: NA; j_gene: TRBJ1-2; CDR3nt: TGTGCCAGCTCACCACCGGGTACGTCAGACATGCTATGGTACACCTTC; CDR3aa: CASSPPGTSDMLWYTF
v_gene: TRBV7-6; abundance: NA; d_gene: TRBD1; j_gene: TRBJ1-1; CDR3nt: TGTGCCAGCAGCGCTCCGGGACAGGGAAATGAAGCTTTCTTT; CDR3aa: CASSAPGQGNEAFF
v_gene: TRBV7-2; abundance: NA; d_gene: TRBD2; j_gene: TRBJ2-1; CDR3nt: TGTGCCAGCAGCTACCCCCGACTAGCGGGGGGCGCCTACAATGAGCAGTTCTTC; CDR3aa: CASSYPRLAGGAYNEQFF
v_gene: TRBV5-1; abundance: NA; d_gene: TRBD1; j_gene: TRBJ1-2; CDR3nt: TGCGCCAGCAGCTTCGACAGGGCGAGCTACACCTTC; CDR3aa: CASSFDRASYTF
v_gene: TRBV29-1; abundance: NA; d_gene: NA; j_gene: TRBJ1-2; CDR3nt: TGCAGCGTTGACAGTTCTAATAACTATGGCTACACCTTC; CDR3aa: CSVDSSNNYGYTF
v_gene: TRBV14; abundance: NA; d_gene: TRBD2; j_gene: TRBJ2-3; CDR3nt: TGTGCCAGCAGCCAAGCTTCGACTAGCGGGGGTCTCACAGATACGCAGTATTTT; CDR3aa: CASSQASTSGGLTDTQYF
v_gene: TRBV7-6; abundance: NA; d_gene: NA; j_gene: TRBJ2-7; CDR3nt: TGTGCCAGCAGCTTAACAGCGCTCTCCTACGAGCAGTACTTC; CDR3aa: CASSLTALSYEQYF
v_gene: TRBV5-8; abundance: NA; d_gene: NA; j_gene: TRBJ1-5; CDR3nt: TGTGCCAGCAGCTTGTTCGGTATCTCCAATCAGCCCCAGCATTTT; CDR3aa: CASSLFGISNQPQHF
v_gene: TRBV25-1; abundance: NA; d_gene: NA; j_gene: TRBJ1-2; CDR3nt: TGTGCCAGCAGTGATTCCGGGGCCCGGAAGTATGGCTACACCTTC; CDR3aa: CASSDSGARKYGYTF
v_gene: TRBV7-6; abundance: few; d_gene: NA; j_gene: TRBJ1-6; CDR3nt: TGTGCCAGCAGGGATACAGGGTCCTATAATTCACCCCTCCACTTT; CDR3aa: CASRDTGSYNSPLHF
v_gene: TRBV9; abundance: NA; d_gene: TRBD2; j_gene: TRBJ2-2; CDR3nt: TGTGCCAGCAGCCCCCCGGGACTAGCGGGGACCGGGGAGCTGTTTTTT; CDR3aa: CASSPPGLAGTGELFF
v_gene: TRBV5-5; abundance: NA; d_gene: TRBD2; j_gene: TRBJ2-7; CDR3nt: TGTGCCAGCAGCAGAGGAGCGGGGGCTACCTACGAGCAGTACTTC; CDR3aa: CASSRGAGATYEQYF
v_gene: TRBV6-5; abundance: few; d_gene: TRBD1; j_gene: TRBJ2-7; CDR3nt: TGTGCCAGCAGTCGCCAACAGGGGGACGAGCAGTACTTC; CDR3aa: CASSRQQGDEQYF
v_gene: TRBV4-3; abundance: few; d_gene: TRBD2; j_gene: TRBJ2-4; CDR3nt: TGCGCCAGCAGCCAAGATCCAGCGGGGGGGACCAAAAACATTCAGTACTTC; CDR3aa: CASSQDPAGGTKNIQYF
v_gene: TRBV5-1; abundance: NA; d_gene: NA; j_gene: TRBJ2-4; CDR3nt: TGCGCCAGCAGCGGGGGACCTCCCGAAAACATTCAGTACTTC; CDR3aa: CASSGGPPENIQYF
v_gene: TRBV27; abundance: NA; d_gene: NA; j_gene: TRBJ1-1; CDR3nt: TGTGCCAGCAGTTTAGGGGGTCAAAGGGCTCCTGAAGCTTTCTTT; CDR3aa: CASSLGGQRAPEAFF
v_gene: TRBV6-6; abundance: NA; d_gene: NA; j_gene: TRBJ2-1; CDR3nt: TGTGCCAGCAGGGCGGGTTCCTACAATGAGCAGTTCTTC; CDR3aa: CASRAGSYNEQFF
v_gene: TRBV9; abundance: NA; d_gene: TRBD1; j_gene: TRBJ1-4; CDR3nt: TGTGCCAGCAGCGTCGACAGGGGATATAATGAAAAACTGTTTTTT; CDR3aa: CASSVDRGYNEKLFF
v_gene: TRBV2; abundance: NA; d_gene: TRBD1; j_gene: TRBJ1-1; CDR3nt: TGTGCCAGCAGTGACGAAGGGGGCATCGAAAACGCTTTCTTT; CDR3aa: CASSDEGGIENAFF
v_gene: TRBV14; abundance: NA; d_gene: NA; j_gene: TRBJ1-6; CDR3nt: TGTGCCAGCAGCCAAGAGGGTTCGGGTAATTCACCCCTCCACTTT; CDR3aa: CASSQEGSGNSPLHF
v_gene: TRBV2; abundance: NA; d_gene: NA; j_gene: TRBJ2-1; CDR3nt: TGTGCCAGCAGTGAACGTATGAATGAGCAGTTCTTC; CDR3aa: CASSERMNEQFF
v_gene: TRBV7-8; abundance: NA; d_gene: NA; j_gene: TRBJ2-7; CDR3nt: TGTGCCAGCAGCTTAGCAGGGCGCTACGAGCAGTACTTC; CDR3aa: CASSLAGRYEQYF
v_gene: TRBV12-5; abundance: NA; d_gene: TRBD1; j_gene: TRBJ1-3; CDR3nt: TGTGCTAGTGGTCCTGGTCAAACAGGGGTAGCTGGAAACACCATATATTTT; CDR3aa: CASGPGQTGVAGNTIYF
v_gene: TRBV7-2; abundance: NA; d_gene: NA; j_gene: TRBJ1-1; CDR3nt: TGTGCCAGCAGCTTAGAAGGGGCTCACACTGAAGCTTTCTTT; CDR3aa: CASSLEGAHTEAFF
v_gene: TRBV6-8; abundance: NA; d_gene: TRBD2; j_gene: TRBJ2-5; CDR3nt: TGTGCCAGCAGTTTCCCTAAACCGGGACTAGCGGGGGATCAAGAGACCCAGTACTTC; CDR3aa: CASSFPKPGLAGDQETQYF
v_gene: TRBV9; abundance: NA; d_gene: NA; j_gene: TRBJ1-4; CDR3nt: TGTGCCAGCAGCGGGGGTGCGGGCTCCAATGAAAAACTGTTTTTT; CDR3aa: CASSGGAGSNEKLFF